The entry below gives a single T cell receptor beta chain sequence along with its context. Its target is not known. V was pared by 4 bases and J by 7 bases, with 18 bases between. The CDR3 is made up of 15 amino acids. Germline V gives CDR1 SGHKS, CDR2 YYEKEE (reference sequence). The data derive from a study of shared clonotypes between healthy human individuals. Study-level findings and limits: Though the depth was large, rarefaction showed that sorted-subset sequencing was incomplete. The generation probabilities recorded for non-shared clonotypes fell below those of clonotypes shared by all four donors.

Repertoires were generated with immunoSEQ multiplex PCR, while TCRdb's copy carries only in-frame clones and drops some. This table has over a million clones, approximately 96% appearing once. The clonotype was recovered from a man aged 25 to 45 in good health. The sequencing sample was made of naive CD4+ T cells sorted from blood. Subset indicated: CD45RA+ positively selected. This chain joins TRBV5-5 and TRBJ1-5, with a weak D call TRBD1 (6 bases). The CDR3 protein is CASSGTYDRLQPQHF. In DNA, the CDR3 is TGTGCCAGCAGCGGGACCTACGACAGGCTCCAGCCCCAGCATTTT.